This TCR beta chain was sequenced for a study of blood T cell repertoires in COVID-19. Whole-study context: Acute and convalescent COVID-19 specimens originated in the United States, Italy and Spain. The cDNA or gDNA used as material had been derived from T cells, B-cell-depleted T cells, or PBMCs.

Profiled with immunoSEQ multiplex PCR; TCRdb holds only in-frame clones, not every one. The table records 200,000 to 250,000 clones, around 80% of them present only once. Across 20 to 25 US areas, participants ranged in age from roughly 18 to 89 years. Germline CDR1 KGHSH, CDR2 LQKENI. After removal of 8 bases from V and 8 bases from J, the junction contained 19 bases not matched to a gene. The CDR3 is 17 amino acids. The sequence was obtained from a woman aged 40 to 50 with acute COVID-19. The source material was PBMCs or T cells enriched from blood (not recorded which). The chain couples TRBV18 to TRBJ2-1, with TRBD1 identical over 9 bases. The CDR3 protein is CASQPALGQGSRDEQFF. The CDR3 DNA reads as TGTGCCAGCCAACCCGCCTTGGGACAGGGAAGTCGGGATGAGCAGTTCTTC.